Given below is one T cell receptor beta chain in context. The antigen is undetermined. Although they were nominally healthy when sampled, donors likely had unrecorded immune exposures. It was with 60 Vbeta and 13 Jbeta primers that the PCR ran. Clones were sequenced by immunoSEQ multiplex PCR, and TCRdb holds only the in-frame ones, with some missing. This table lists around 140,000 clones. CDR3 length equals 13 residues. Germline-derived CDR1 and CDR2 are SGHNT and YYREEE (reference sequence). V shed 5 bases and J 4 bases; nucleotides not matched to a gene: 1. This record comes from a study of cytomegalovirus exposure and HLA in healthy donors. Study-level points and caveats: Previously analyzed data showed that most TCR beta V segments were productive at a frequency of about 87% or about 30%.

Sequenced: PBMCs. The genes are TRBV5-4 and TRBJ2-2; 8 positions match TRBD2. This receptor was obtained from a woman in her thirties or forties in good health and CMV-seropositive. The CDR3 nucleotides are TGTGCCAGCAGACGGGAGGGCACCGGGGAGCTGTTTTTT. It yields the protein CASRREGTGELFF.